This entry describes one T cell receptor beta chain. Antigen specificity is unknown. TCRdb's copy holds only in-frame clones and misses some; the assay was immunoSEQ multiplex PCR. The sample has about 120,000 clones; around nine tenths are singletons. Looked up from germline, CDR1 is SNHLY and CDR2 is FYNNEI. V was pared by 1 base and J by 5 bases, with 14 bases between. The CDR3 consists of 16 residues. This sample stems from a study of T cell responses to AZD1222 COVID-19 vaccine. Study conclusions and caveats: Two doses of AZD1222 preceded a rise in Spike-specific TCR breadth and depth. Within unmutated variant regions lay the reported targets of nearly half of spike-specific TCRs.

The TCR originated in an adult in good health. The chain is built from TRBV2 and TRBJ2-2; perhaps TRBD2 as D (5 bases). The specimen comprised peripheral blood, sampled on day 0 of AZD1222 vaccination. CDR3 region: CASSEEAGVSTGELFF. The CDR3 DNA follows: TGTGCCAGCAGTGAAGAGGCCGGGGTTAGTACCGGGGAGCTGTTTTTT.